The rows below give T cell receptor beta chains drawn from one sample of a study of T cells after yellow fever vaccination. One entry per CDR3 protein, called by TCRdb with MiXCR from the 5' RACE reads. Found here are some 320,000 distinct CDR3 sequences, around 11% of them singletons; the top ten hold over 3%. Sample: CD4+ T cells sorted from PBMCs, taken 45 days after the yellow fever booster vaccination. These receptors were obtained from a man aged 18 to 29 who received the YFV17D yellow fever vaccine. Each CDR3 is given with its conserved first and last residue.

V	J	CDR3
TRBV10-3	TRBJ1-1	CAISDQGGSTTEAFF
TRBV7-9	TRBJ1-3	CASSPRGNSGNTIYF
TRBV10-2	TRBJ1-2	CASSEGRFYGYTF
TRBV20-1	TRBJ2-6	CSVSGQGGAVLTF
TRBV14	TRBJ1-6	CASSQRQGVNSPLHF
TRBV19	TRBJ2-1	CASSMELAGTAEQFF
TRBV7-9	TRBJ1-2	CASSLVGDSLYGYTF
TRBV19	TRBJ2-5	CASKENERQGFYQETQYF
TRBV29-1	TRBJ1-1	CSVSTGRSTEAFF
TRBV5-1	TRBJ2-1	CASSWGPGIDEQFF
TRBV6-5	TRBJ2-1	CASSYQSGYNEQFF
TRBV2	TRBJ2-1	CASYITGATNRFF
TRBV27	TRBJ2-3	CASKTEGDTQYF
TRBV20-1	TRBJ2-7	CSARGLAGTGGNEQYF
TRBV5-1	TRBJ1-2	CASSLERPGSANYGYTF
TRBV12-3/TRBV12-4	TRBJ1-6	CASSLSGQSSYNSPLHF
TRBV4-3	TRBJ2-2	CASSQAGRGAGFAGELFF
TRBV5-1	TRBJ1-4	CASSSGTVNEKLFF
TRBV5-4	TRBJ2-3	CASNAGTSGDTQYF
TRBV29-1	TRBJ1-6	CSARRGYNSPLHF
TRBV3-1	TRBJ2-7	CASSPPTGTGNYEQYF
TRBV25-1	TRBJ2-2	CASSAPRGAQGNGELFF
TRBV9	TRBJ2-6	CASSVAGGAWGANVLTF
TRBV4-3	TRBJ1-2	CASSQETRGAGGYTF
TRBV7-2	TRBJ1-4	CASRLNEKLFF
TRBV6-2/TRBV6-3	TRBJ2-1	CASSGGAIEQFF
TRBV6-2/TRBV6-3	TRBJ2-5	CASSRLDKETQYF
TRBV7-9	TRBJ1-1	CASRPPVNTEAFF
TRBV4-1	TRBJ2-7	CASSPSRGPPYEQYF
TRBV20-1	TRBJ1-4	CSARVVNEKLFF
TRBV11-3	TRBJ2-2	CASSPDFLTGELFF
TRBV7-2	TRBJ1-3	CASSFKGTNTIYF
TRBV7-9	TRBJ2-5	CASSTGSGAQETQYF
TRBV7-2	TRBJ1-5	CASSPRSGNSNQPQHF
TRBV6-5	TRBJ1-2	CASSYSTLHYYGYTF
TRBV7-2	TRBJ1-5	CASSLAARANQPQHF
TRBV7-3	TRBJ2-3	CASSPMRGGADTQYF
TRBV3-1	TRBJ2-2	CASSQVVSTNTGELFF
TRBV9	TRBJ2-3	CASSVDVGTGTQYF
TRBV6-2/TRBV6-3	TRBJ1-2	CASSYGRLADEYGYTF
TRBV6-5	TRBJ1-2	CASGAGRGYTF
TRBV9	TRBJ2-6	CASSYQGSGANVLTF
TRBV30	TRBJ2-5	CAWSQQGSRGRDKYF
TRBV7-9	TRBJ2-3	CASSGLAGGLADTQYF
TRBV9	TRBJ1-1	CASSVVGASNTEAFF
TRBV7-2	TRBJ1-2	CASSRGQGRGYTF
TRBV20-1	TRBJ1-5	CSARGLAGGGQPQHF
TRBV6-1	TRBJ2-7	CACSWGAAYEQYF
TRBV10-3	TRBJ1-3	CAISEPQRGPGNTIYF
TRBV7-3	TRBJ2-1	CASSLYSRGNEQFF
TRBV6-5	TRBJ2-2	CASRGTRDTPKTFTGELFF
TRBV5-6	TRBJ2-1	CASSLGLRKDNEQFF
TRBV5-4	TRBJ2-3	CASSLWLGGTDTQYF
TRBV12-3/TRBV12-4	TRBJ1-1	CASSPLGQARAFF
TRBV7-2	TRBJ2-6	CASTSGYSGANVLTF
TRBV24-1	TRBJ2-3	CATSDGIYRGPSTDTQYF
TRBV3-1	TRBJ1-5	CASSQANRDQPQHF